This passage covers 29 T cell receptor beta chains from one sample sequenced in a study of T cell changes during pregnancy in multiple sclerosis. The protocol was immunoSEQ multiplex PCR, while the TCRdb copy is restricted to in-frame clones and leaves out a portion. The sample has about 32,000 clones, roughly nine tenths seen once. This material consisted of CD8+ T cells from peripheral blood mononuclear cells, taken in the second trimester of pregnancy. The receptor set was obtained from a female donor in good health, enrolled as a control in a pregnancy study.

The chain couples TRBV4-1 to TRBJ2-5; 8 positions match TRBD2. Trimming at V came to 3 bases and at J to 5 bases, leaving 5 bases not matched to a gene. CDR1 and CDR2 from the germline V gene are MGHRA and YSYEKL. The CDR3 length is 14 residues. The CDR3 here is CASSHPGGRETQYF. The DNA of the CDR3 is TGCGCCAGCAGCCACCCGGGGGGGCGCGAGACCCAGTACTTC.

V is TRBV5-5 and J is TRBJ2-7; no definite D call. Deletions cut 4 bases from V and 7 bases from J, with 18 bases between. This CDR3 spans 14 amino acids. CDR1 and CDR2 from the germline V gene are SGHKS and YYEKEE (reference sequence). In nucleotides, the CDR3 is TGTGCCAGCAGCCGAAGTATGATGGGCCAAGAGCAGTACTTC. It translates to CASSRSMMGQEQYF.

The table lists this clone with a count of one. This sample also contains other DNA sequences that code for the same CDR3. This chain uses TRBV4-3 with TRBJ1-1, with D perhaps matching TRBD1 (5 bases). Trimming took 0 bases from V and 4 from J, leaving 9 bases between them. Germline V gene data show CDR1 as LGHNA and CDR2 as YSLEER. CDR3 size: 14 residues. In nucleotides, the CDR3 is TGCGCCAGCAGCCAAGATAGGGGAGGCACTGAAGCTTTCTTT. It yields the protein CASSQDRGGTEAFF.

V is TRBV5-6 and J is TRBJ2-1; D might be TRBD2 (7 bases). CDR1 SGHDT and CDR2 YYEEEE come from the germline V gene. V was shortened by 6 bases and J by 0 bases, with 13 bases between the two germline ends. This CDR3 spans 15 amino acids. This CDR3 reads CASNLGGGSYNEQFF. The CDR3 coding sequence is TGTGCCAGCAACCTGGGAGGGGGCTCCTACAATGAGCAGTTCTTC.

The chain has TRBV7-2 and TRBJ2-2, with 10 bases identical to TRBD2. V gave up 5 bases and J gave up 4 bases; unmatched junction bases: 7. The germline V gene has CDR1 SGHTA and CDR2 FQGNSA. This CDR3 is built from 16 residues. CDR3: CASSLISGGATGELFF. Written as DNA, the CDR3 is TGTGCCAGCAGCCTCATCAGCGGGGGGGCCACCGGGGAGCTGTTTTTT.

This clone was recorded once. The chain is built from TRBV27 and TRBJ2-7, with 7 bases identical to TRBD1. The V gene end was trimmed by 8 bases and the J gene end by 0 bases; junction bases not matched to a gene: 7. The CDR3 runs to 14 residues. Germline assignment: CDR1 MNHEY and CDR2 SMNVEV (reference sequence). The DNA for the CDR3 is TGTGCCAGCGCGGACAGGCCAGGCTCCTACGAGCAGTACTTC. The encoded protein is CASADRPGSYEQYF.

The chain combines TRBV27 with TRBJ1-1; D might be TRBD1 (5 bases). The V end was cut by 2 bases, the J end by 1 base, with 14 bases between. This CDR3 spans 16 amino acids. The V gene's germline CDR1 is MNHEY and CDR2 SMNVEV (reference sequence). This chain's CDR3 is CASSLGTYVGNTEAFF. The CDR3 nucleotides read TGTGCCAGCAGTTTAGGGACTTATGTCGGGAACACTGAAGCTTTCTTT.

The chain joins TRBV7-2 to TRBJ2-7; D unclear. The CDR3 is made up of 13 amino acids. The V gene's germline CDR1 is SGHTA and CDR2 FQGNSA. V was trimmed by 2 bases and J by 1 base, leaving 6 bases between them. Written as DNA, the CDR3 is TGTGCCAGCAGCTTATGGGCATCCTACGAGCAGTACTTC. Translating it yields CASSLWASYEQYF.

This clone was seen a single time. The chain has TRBV2 and TRBJ2-7, with 14 bases that match TRBD2. Germline CDR1 reads SNHLY; CDR2 reads FYNNEI. Germline trimming cut 3 bases from V and 2 bases from J; bases unmatched to any gene: 12. CDR3 length equals 19 residues. This CDR3 reads CASSDPRLAGGPGTYEQYF. The CDR3 nucleotides read TGTGCCAGCAGTGACCCTCGACTAGCGGGGGGGCCAGGGACCTACGAGCAGTACTTC.

The count of this clone is one. The J gene is TRBJ1-4, the V gene TRBV11-2; TRBD1 matches at 8 bases. The CDR3 covers 14 residues. Germline values: CDR1 SGHAT, CDR2 FQNNGV. After removal of 3 bases from V and 6 bases from J, the junction contained 3 bases not matched to a gene. The CDR3 is CASSFQGQDEKLFF. The CDR3 nucleotides are TGTGCCAGCAGCTTCCAGGGACAGGATGAAAAACTGTTTTTT.

The rearrangement links TRBV4-1 to TRBJ1-1; possibly TRBD1 for D (6 bases). V was clipped by 1 base and J by 11 bases, with 14 bases between them. Germline CDR1 reads MGHRA; CDR2 reads YSYEKL. The length of the CDR3 is 13 residues. CDR3 nucleotide sequence: TGCGCCAGCAGCCAAGGGACAGCAGAGGACGCTTTCTTT. Translated, it gives CASSQGTAEDAFF.

In its sample, this clone was seen once. The chain links TRBV9 to TRBJ2-3; 14 nucleotides match TRBD2. CDR3 length equals 16 residues. J gave up 5 bases and V 2 bases, and 4 bases lay outside the gene matches. CDR1 and CDR2 (germline): SGDLS, YYNGEE. CDR3 nucleotide sequence: TGTGCCAGCAGCGTGACTAGCGGGGGGGCCGGAGATACGCAGTATTTT. Translation: CASSVTSGGAGDTQYF.

The chain couples TRBV7-2 to TRBJ2-7; TRBD1 matches at 8 bases. V gave up 1 base and J gave up 3 bases; unmatched junction bases: 5. Looked up from germline, CDR1 is SGHTA and CDR2 is FQGNSA. The CDR3 has 15 residues. The CDR3 coding sequence is TGTGCCAGCAGCTTAGGTGGGACAGGTATCTACGAGCAGTACTTC. The encoded protein is CASSLGGTGIYEQYF.

This chain connects TRBV7-3 to TRBJ1-1; TRBD1 is a possible D gene (6 bases). Trimming took 4 bases from V and 4 from J, leaving 16 bases between them. The CDR3 runs to 15 residues. Germline CDR1 reads SGHTA; CDR2 reads FQGTGA. This chain's CDR3 is CASSSRGGPGTEAFF. The CDR3 DNA is TGTGCCAGCAGCTCGAGAGGGGGACCGGGCACTGAAGCTTTCTTT.

This clone occurred a few times. The chain links TRBV13 to TRBJ2-7; TRBD2 matches at 7 bases. Trimming cost V 5 bases and J 2 bases; bases outside gene matches: 6. There are 14 residues in the CDR3. Germline CDR1 is PRHDT and CDR2 is FYEKMQ (reference sequence). CDR3 in DNA: TGTGCCAGCAGCGGGGGGGACCGAACCTACGAGCAGTACTTC. Translating gives CASSGGDRTYEQYF.

J is TRBJ1-6 and V is TRBV27, with D possibly TRBD1 on 5 matching bases. V was cut by 8 bases and J by 3 bases, with 14 bases left in between. Germline CDR1 and CDR2: MNHEY and SMNVEV (reference sequence). The CDR3 runs to 15 residues. Here the CDR3 reads CASSSAGLYNSPLHF. CDR3 sequence (DNA): TGTGCCAGCTCAAGCGCGGGGCTCTATAATTCACCCCTCCACTTT.

As for this clone: This is likely a read error, given that the CDR3 carries no conserved phenylalanine or tryptophan at its end. The chain employs TRBV7-8 and TRBJ1-2; TRBD1 agrees at 11 bases. V dropped 5 bases and J dropped 4; count of bases not matched to a gene: 6. CDR1 and CDR2 (germline): SGHVS, FQNEAQ. CDR3 length: 15 amino acids. The chain's CDR3 is CASSPLGQGVYGYTL. The CDR3 nucleotides are TGTGCCAGCAGCCCGCTGGGACAGGGGGTCTATGGCTACACCCTC.

Here the CDR3 reads CASSPPSTGGGEQFF. CDR3 bases: TGTGCCAGCAGCCCGCCCTCAACAGGGGGAGGTGAGCAGTTCTTC. The chain links TRBV7-9 to TRBJ2-1, with 8 bases identical to TRBD1. V dropped 5 bases and J dropped 9; count of bases not matched to a gene: 12. This CDR3 comprises 15 residues. CDR1 is SEHNR and CDR2 is FQNEAQ in the germline V gene (reference sequence). Together with reference TRBV7-9 and TRBJ2-1, the CDR3 gives the full variable domain: DTGVSQNPRHKITKRGQNVTFRCDPISEHNRLYWYRQTLGQGPEFLTYFQNEAQLEKSRLLSDRFSAERPKGSFSTLEIQRTEQGDSAMYLCASSPPSTGGGEQFFGPGTRLTVL.

V gene TRBV6-5 combines with J gene TRBJ1-2; D is perhaps TRBD1 (6 bases). The V gene lost 4 bases and the J gene lost 4 bases, with 10 bases spanning the gap. This CDR3 region has 13 residues. CDR1 is MNHEY, CDR2 SVGAGI, per germline. CDR3 loop: CASSSDSIYGYTF. The CDR3 nucleotides are TGTGCCAGCAGTTCGGACAGCATCTATGGCTACACCTTC.

This clone showed up just once. The chain carries TRBV5-1 and TRBJ2-7; 11 bases agree with TRBD1. Germline loops: CDR1 SGHRS, CDR2 YFSETQ. J gave up 6 bases and V 4 bases, and 9 bases lay outside the gene matches. The CDR3 runs 15 residues. In DNA form, the CDR3 reads TGCGCCAGCAGCCTGGACAGGGGGCGGGCGCGCGAGCAGTACTTC. It codes for CASSLDRGRAREQYF.

The genes are TRBV27 and TRBJ1-2; maybe TRBD1 (5 bases). The V end lost 5 bases, the J end lost 6 bases, and 7 bases lay between the germline ends. This CDR3 spans 11 amino acids. Per germline, CDR1 MNHEY and CDR2 SMNVEV (reference sequence). The CDR3 nucleotides read TGTGCCAGCAGTCAGGGCAATGGCTACACCTTC. It specifies CASSQGNGYTF.

The V call is TRBV11-2, the J call TRBJ2-1, with TRBD2 as a possible D gene (6 bases). Germline values: CDR1 SGHAT, CDR2 FQNNGV. V gave up 0 bases and J gave up 0 bases, with 6 bases separating them. The CDR3 is 15 amino acids. The CDR3 spells CASSLEGGSYNEQFF. The CDR3 DNA follows: TGTGCCAGCAGCTTAGAGGGGGGCTCCTACAATGAGCAGTTCTTC.

V and J are TRBV6-1 and TRBJ2-5, with 9 bases identical to TRBD1. Germline V gives CDR1 MNHNS, CDR2 SASEGT. Trimming took 8 bases from V and 1 from J; bases not matched to a gene: 8. The CDR3 runs 15 residues. CDR3 coding DNA: TGTGCCAGCGGATCCGGGACAGGGTCCCAAGAGACCCAGTACTTC. This codes for CASGSGTGSQETQYF.

This clone appeared a single time. The CDR3 nucleotides read TGTGCCAGCAGCGTAGGTCTGGCGGGGGGCACTTCCTACAATGAGCAGTTCTTC. Amino acid sequence: CASSVGLAGGTSYNEQFF. This sequence joins TRBV9 and TRBJ2-1; 8 positions match TRBD2. V gave up 0 bases and J gave up 1 base; unmatched junction bases: 9. This CDR3 is built from 18 residues. Looked up from germline, CDR1 is SGDLS and CDR2 is YYNGEE.

This clone was detected only a few times. The chain links TRBV6-5 to TRBJ1-1, with 7 bases aligning to TRBD1. The germline CDR1 and CDR2 sequences are MNHEY and SVGAGI. The CDR3 is made up of 15 amino acids. The V segment lost 6 bases and the J segment 1 base; nucleotides outside the gene matches: 8. CDR3 loop: CASSLTGTENTEAFF. The CDR3 region has the DNA TGTGCCAGCAGCCTAACCGGGACAGAGAACACTGAAGCTTTCTTT.

This chain connects TRBV27 to TRBJ1-1; no clear D. The ends were cut back, 2 bases at V and 3 bases at J, with 16 bases in the middle. CDR3 size: 16 residues. Per germline, CDR1 MNHEY and CDR2 SMNVEV (reference sequence). CDR3 protein: CASSLAVPGRDTEAFF. DNA for the CDR3: TGTGCCAGCAGTTTAGCCGTTCCAGGAAGAGACACTGAAGCTTTCTTT.

The chain has TRBV7-2 and TRBJ2-7; 10 positions agree with TRBD1. Losses at the gene ends were 3 bases for V and 2 bases for J; bases not matched to a gene: 4. The length of the CDR3 is 15 residues. The germline V gene has CDR1 SGHTA and CDR2 FQGNSA. The CDR3: CASSLDRGVPYEQYF. The CDR3 nucleotides are TGTGCCAGCAGCTTGGACAGGGGGGTTCCCTACGAGCAGTACTTC.

J is TRBJ1-2 and V is TRBV6-5; 7 nucleotides align to TRBD1. Germline CDR1 and CDR2: MNHEY and SVGAGI. The CDR3 loop spans 13 amino acids. Trimming at V came to 6 bases and at J to 6 bases, leaving 7 bases not matched to a gene. Here the CDR3 DNA reads TGTGCCAGCAGGCAGACAGGGAATGATGGCTACACCTTC. This sequence encodes CASRQTGNDGYTF.

This rearrangement joins TRBV15 to TRBJ2-1; 9 bases are shared with TRBD1. V was clipped by 3 bases and J by 8 bases; unmatched bases: 11. Germline CDR1 LNHNV, CDR2 YYDKDF (reference sequence). The CDR3 runs 16 residues. CDR3 sequence (DNA): TGTGCCACCAGCAGGGACAGGGGCTCCTGGGGGGATGAGCAGTTCTTC. Protein sequence: CATSRDRGSWGDEQFF.